The 3 T cell receptor beta chains reported below all come from one sample, sequenced in a study of patients and donors after allogeneic stem cell transplantation. Using its own MiXCR run on the RT-PCR reads, TCRdb lists one record per CDR3 protein. The sample contains about a million distinct CDR3 sequences, roughly 18% of which appear only once. Input material: blood, either unsorted or a sorted T cell fraction (not recorded which). These receptors were collected from a human donor who was either an allogeneic HSCT recipient or a stem cell or donor lymphocyte infusion donor (not recorded which). It is not recorded whose cells these are; they may come from a transplant donor.

V and J are TRBV6-1 and TRBJ1-5, with D tentatively TRBD1 (6 bases). V was cut by 6 bases and J by 0 bases, with 12 bases left in between. Germline CDR1 is MNHNS and CDR2 is SASEGT. The CDR3 is 15 residues long. CDR3 sequence: CASSRGQLSNQPQHF. CDR3 DNA: TGTGCCAGCAGCCGAGGACAGCTTAGCAATCAGCCCCAGCATTTT.

The genes are TRBV7-9 and TRBJ2-3, with a possible D match to TRBD2 (5 bases). This CDR3 has 16 amino acids. The germline V gene encodes CDR1 SEHNR and CDR2 FQNEAQ (reference sequence). V dropped 2 bases and J dropped 3 bases, with 15 bases sitting between them. CDR3 in amino acids: CASSLPEGGLTDTQYF. In DNA, the CDR3 is TGTGCCAGCAGCTTACCAGAGGGTGGGTTGACAGATACGCAGTATTTT.

This clonotype was detected a few times. V gene TRBV3-1 combines with J gene TRBJ1-1; D may be TRBD1 (6 bases). The germline V gene has CDR1 LGHDT and CDR2 YNNKEL (reference sequence). Trimming cost V 3 bases and J 11 bases, with 13 bases left between them. The CDR3 is made up of 12 amino acids. CDR3 nucleotide sequence: TGTGCCAGCAGCCATTGGGGGGCTGGGGCTTTCTTT. This sequence encodes CASSHWGAGAFF.